These 8 T cell receptor beta chains originate from one sample sequenced in a study of CD8+CD57+ T cells in acquired aplastic anemia. TCR beta VDJ and CDR3 profiling used genomic DNA as template. MiXCR was run by TCRdb on the reads, yielding one entry per CDR3 protein. The sample comprises over 150,000 distinct CDR3 sequences, about 48% of which are singletons, and 1.1% rests with the top ten. Input material: sorted CD4+, CD8+, or CD8+CD57+ T cells (not recorded which) from PBMCs. The receptor source for this set is a human donor in good health.

On this clonotype: As the CDR3 is not closed by the conserved phenylalanine or tryptophan, this likely results from a read error. The chain couples TRBV10-3 to TRBJ2-5; D unclear. Germline V lookup: CDR1 ENHRY, CDR2 SYGVKD. The V end lost 10 bases, the J end lost 1 base, and 13 bases lay between the germline ends. The CDR3 is made up of 13 amino acids. The CDR3 loop is CATTWGGQETQYY. The CDR3 region has the DNA TGTGCCACCACGTGGGGTGGCCAAGAGACCCAGTACTAC.

As concerns this clonotype: The conserved final phenylalanine or tryptophan is absent from the CDR3, which likely points to a read error. The limits of the CDR3 on the DNA are not certain, so only TCRdb's listed CDR3 is given. V gene TRBV7-9 combines with J gene TRBJ2-1; the D call TRBD1 from the table was never checked on the DNA. Germline V gives CDR1 SEHNR, CDR2 FQNEAQ (reference sequence). Termini included, the CDR3 measures 8 amino acids. The CDR3 sequence: CASSLGGT.

A note on this clonotype: It is likely a read error, because the conserved phenylalanine at the end of the CDR3 is missing. This chain uses TRBV11-1 with TRBJ2-6, with a possible D match to TRBD1 (6 bases). V was clipped by 7 bases and J by 1 base, with 17 bases between them. This CDR3 contains 17 residues. The germline V gene has CDR1 SGHAT and CDR2 FQDESV (reference sequence). The CDR3 DNA is TGTGCCAGCACCCCCAGGGGTGGTAATTCTGGGGCCAACGTCCTGACTCTC. It codes for CASTPRGGNSGANVLTL.

This clonotype was observed at least ten times. J is TRBJ2-7 and V is TRBV7-8; D gene ambiguous. With 6 bases removed from V and 2 bases from J, the gap between germline ends came to 14 bases. The CDR3 contains 14 residues. CDR1 is SGHVS, CDR2 FQNEAQ, per germline. DNA of the CDR3: TGTGCCAGCAGTTACGACCGGGCAGCCTACGAGCAGTACTTC. Residues: CASSYDRAAYEQYF.

J is TRBJ2-6 and V is TRBV20-1; unclear D gene. The CDR3 is made up of 16 amino acids. Per the germline V gene, CDR1 is DFQATT and CDR2 is SNEGSKA (reference sequence). V was pared by 0 bases and J by 1 base, with 10 bases between. The CDR3 reads CSARDGMESGANVLTF. The DNA of the CDR3 is TGCAGTGCTAGAGATGGGATGGAGTCTGGGGCCAACGTCCTGACTTTC.

This clonotype was seen at least ten times. V gene TRBV9 combines with J gene TRBJ1-5; 8 nucleotides align to TRBD1. The length of the CDR3 is 15 residues. Trimming removed 0 bases from V and 7 bases from J; junction bases left unmatched: 6. Germline V gene lookup returns CDR1 SGDLS and CDR2 YYNGEE. CDR3 DNA sequence: TGTGCCAGCAGCGTAGGGACAGGGTCTTTGCAGCCCCAGCATTTT. The encoded protein is CASSVGTGSLQPQHF.

The V gene is TRBV6-4, the J gene TRBJ2-5, with D maybe TRBD2 (5 bases). The V and J ends lost 10 bases and 4 bases respectively, with 19 bases between them. The CDR3 runs to 14 residues. CDR1 is MRHNA, CDR2 SNTAGT, per germline. CDR3 loop: CATSLSSGGETQYF. CDR3 in DNA: TGTGCCACCAGCCTGTCCAGCGGCGGAGAGACCCAGTACTTC.

In this sample, this clonotype turned up a few times. The gene calls are TRBV19 and TRBJ2-3; 10 positions match TRBD2. The CDR3 covers 17 residues. CDR1 LNHDA and CDR2 SQIVND come from the germline V gene (reference sequence). The V gene end was trimmed by 6 bases and the J gene end by 1 base; junction bases not matched to a gene: 10. This CDR3 is CASRGRSGTSGTDTQYF. In nucleotides, the CDR3 is TGTGCCAGTAGAGGGAGGTCCGGGACTAGCGGCACAGATACGCAGTATTTT.